This TCR beta chain derives from a study of T cells in pancreatic ductal adenocarcinoma. Study conclusions and caveats: Mean clonality was roughly 0.1 in tumors and about 0.07 in blood, not significantly different. Unique clonotypes were roughly 7.2-fold more numerous in blood than in tumor. Comparisons of tumor and blood clonality may show falsely lower tumor diversity. The resected cohort was biased toward the minority with early-stage disease.

The CDR3 is made up of 14 amino acids. CDR1 is MGHDK and CDR2 is SYGVNS in the germline V gene. J gave up 1 base and V 6 bases, and 4 bases lay outside the gene matches. Profiling relied on immunoSEQ multiplex PCR, and the TCRdb table lists in-frame clones only, not all of them. The table shows 100,000 or so clones, with roughly 96% occurring only once. With regard to this clone: Antigen specificity is unknown.

Surgery without prior neoadjuvant therapy was the treatment of the selected pancreatic ductal adenocarcinoma patients. Source material: PBMCs. The TCR originated in a human donor with pancreatic ductal adenocarcinoma. The genes are TRBV25-1 and TRBJ2-7, with 9 bases fitting TRBD2. In nucleotides, the CDR3 is TGTGCCAGCAGGACTAGCGGATCATCCTACGAGCAGTACTTC. Its translation: CASRTSGSSYEQYF.